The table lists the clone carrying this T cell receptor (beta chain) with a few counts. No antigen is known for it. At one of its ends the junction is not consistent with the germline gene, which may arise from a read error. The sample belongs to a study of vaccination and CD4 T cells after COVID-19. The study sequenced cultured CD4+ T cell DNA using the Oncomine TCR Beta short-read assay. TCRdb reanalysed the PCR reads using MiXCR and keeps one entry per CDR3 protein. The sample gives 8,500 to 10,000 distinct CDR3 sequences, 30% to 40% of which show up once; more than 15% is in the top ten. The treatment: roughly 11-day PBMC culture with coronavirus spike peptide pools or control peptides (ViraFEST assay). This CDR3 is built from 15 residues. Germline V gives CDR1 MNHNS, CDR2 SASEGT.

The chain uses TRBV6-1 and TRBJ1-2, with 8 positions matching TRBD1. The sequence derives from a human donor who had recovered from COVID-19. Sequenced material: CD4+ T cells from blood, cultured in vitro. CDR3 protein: CASREAQGVGYGYTF. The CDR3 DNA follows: TGTGCCAGCAGGGAAGCACAGGGGGTGGGCTATGGCTACACCTTC.